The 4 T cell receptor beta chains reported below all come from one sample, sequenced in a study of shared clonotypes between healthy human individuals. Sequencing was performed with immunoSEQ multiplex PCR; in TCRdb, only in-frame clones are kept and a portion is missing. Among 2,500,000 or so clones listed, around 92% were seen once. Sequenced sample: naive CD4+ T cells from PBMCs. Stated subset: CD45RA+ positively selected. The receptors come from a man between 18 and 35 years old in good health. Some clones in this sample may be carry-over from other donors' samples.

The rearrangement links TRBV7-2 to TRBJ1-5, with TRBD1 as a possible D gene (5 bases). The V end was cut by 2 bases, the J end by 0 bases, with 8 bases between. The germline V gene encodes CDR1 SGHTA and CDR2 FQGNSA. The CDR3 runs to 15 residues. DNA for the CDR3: TGTGCCAGCAGCTTAACGGGGCGTAGCAATCAGCCCCAGCATTTT. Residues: CASSLTGRSNQPQHF.

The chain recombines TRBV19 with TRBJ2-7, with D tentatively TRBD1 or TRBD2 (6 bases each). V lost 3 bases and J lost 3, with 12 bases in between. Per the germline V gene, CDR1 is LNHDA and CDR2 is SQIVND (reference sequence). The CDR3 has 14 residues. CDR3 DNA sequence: TGTGCCAGTAGTATTGCGGGACACCTCTACGAGCAGTACTTC. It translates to CASSIAGHLYEQYF.

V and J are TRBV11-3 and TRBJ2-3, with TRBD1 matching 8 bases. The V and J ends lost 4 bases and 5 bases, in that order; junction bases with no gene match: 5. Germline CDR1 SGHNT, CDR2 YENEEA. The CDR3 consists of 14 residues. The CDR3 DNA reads TGTGCCAGCAGCTCCCGGACAGGGAGAGATACGCAGTATTTT. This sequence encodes CASSSRTGRDTQYF.

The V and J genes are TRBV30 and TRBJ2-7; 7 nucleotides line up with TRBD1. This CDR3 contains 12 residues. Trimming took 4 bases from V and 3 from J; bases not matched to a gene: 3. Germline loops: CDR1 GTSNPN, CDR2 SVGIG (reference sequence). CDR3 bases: TGTGCCTGGACGACAGGGTACTACGAGCAGTACTTC. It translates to CAWTTGYYEQYF.